This TCR beta chain was documented in a study of CD8+CD57+ T cells in acquired aplastic anemia. Across the whole study: The DNA of sorted CD4+ and CD8+ cells averaged roughly 3.2 ug.

Trimming took 8 bases from V and 0 from J, leaving 31 bases between them. Germline CDR1 and CDR2: MGHDK and SYGVNS. The CDR3 is made up of 20 amino acids. Points on this clonotype: What it recognizes is unknown.

According to the study, genomic DNA was the template for TCR beta VDJ and CDR3 profiling. MiXCR was run by TCRdb on the reads, yielding one entry per CDR3 protein. The table records some 180,000 distinct CDR3 sequences, about half of them present only once. Overall study results and limits: Researchers report that fewer than 30 CD8+ CDR3 sequences appeared in both patients and controls.

The receptor was derived from a human donor in good health. Sequenced: sorted CD4+, CD8+, or CD8+CD57+ T cells (not recorded which) from PBMCs. J is TRBJ1-2 and V is TRBV25-1; possibly TRBD1 for D (5 bases). Written as DNA, the CDR3 is TGTGCCAGCGGCCCAAGTCTAGGCCACCCAGGAAGAGGGGCTAACTATGGCTACACCTTC. Its translation is CASGPSLGHPGRGANYGYTF.